A single sample gave rise to the 28 T cell receptor beta chains below, sequenced in a study of beta chain features in type 1 diabetes. Study-wide findings and caveats: TCRB CDR3 length was moderately but significantly reduced in all four CD4+ subsets of Type 1 diabetes patients.

The whole isolated RNA underwent reverse transcription, so sequencing captured expressed TCRB transcripts. Sequencing used immunoSEQ multiplex PCR; TCRdb keeps in-frame clones, though not all of them. This table holds approximately 730,000 clones, 10% to 15% found once. Their specific antigens are unknown. The sample taken for sequencing was naive CD4+ T cells from blood. These TCRs come from a man aged 18 to 29 with type 1 diabetes.

There are a few counts of this clone. V is TRBV5-1 and J is TRBJ2-7; D gene ambiguous. The CDR3 length is 13 residues. Per germline, CDR1 SGHRS and CDR2 YFSETQ. The ends were cut back, 0 bases at V and 6 bases at J, with 10 bases in the middle. DNA for the CDR3: TGCGCCAGCAGCTTGGCCGACTTGAGCGAGCAGTACTTC. Translating gives CASSLADLSEQYF.

Only one count was recorded for this clone. The chain uses TRBV30 and TRBJ1-2; D is unclear. The length of the CDR3 is 13 residues. The V end was cut by 3 bases, the J end by 3 bases, with 11 bases between. CDR1 and CDR2 (germline): GTSNPN, SVGIG (reference sequence). The CDR3: CAWRYQQDYGYTF. The CDR3 DNA reads as TGTGCCTGGAGGTACCAGCAGGACTATGGCTACACCTTC.

The V gene is TRBV7-6, the J gene TRBJ2-2; D is unresolved. The germline V gene encodes CDR1 SGHVS and CDR2 FNYEAQ. V lost 2 bases to trimming and J lost 0 bases, with 7 bases between them. The CDR3 is 15 amino acids. CDR3 residues: CASSLRRTNTGELFF. The CDR3 DNA follows: TGTGCCAGCAGCTTAAGGCGAACGAACACCGGGGAGCTGTTTTTT.

The V and J genes are TRBV2 and TRBJ1-6; D is uncertain. The CDR3 consists of 16 residues. From germline, CDR1 is SNHLY and CDR2 FYNNEI. The V end lost 1 base, the J end lost 9 bases, and 16 bases lay between the germline ends. The CDR3 coding sequence is TGTGCCAGCAGTGAAGTATCCGGAGGTTCTGGTTCACCCCTCCACTTT. Residues: CASSEVSGGSGSPLHF.

The V call is TRBV11-2, the J call TRBJ2-2, with 10 bases matching TRBD2. The CDR3 has 16 residues. V shed 2 bases, J shed 7 bases, and the junction held 7 bases outside the gene matches. Germline values: CDR1 SGHAT, CDR2 FQNNGV. The CDR3 DNA reads as TGTGCCAGCAGCTTAACTAGCGGGGCTTTTGGCGGGGAGCTGTTTTTT. It codes for CASSLTSGAFGGELFF.

This clone was detected only a few times. In the same sample, other DNA sequences code for this CDR3. V and J are TRBV10-3 and TRBJ2-5; D possibly uses TRBD1 or TRBD2 (5 bases each). CDR1 and CDR2 from the germline V gene are ENHRY and SYGVKD. The CDR3 is made up of 12 amino acids. Deletions cut 8 bases from V and 3 bases from J, with 10 bases between. CDR3 sequence (DNA): TGTGCCATCTCCGGGGCGGAAGAGACCCAGTACTTC. Residues: CAISGAEETQYF.

This clone was observed a few times. The V and J genes are TRBV25-1 and TRBJ2-3; the D gene is possibly TRBD1 (5 bases). Germline CDR1 reads MGHDK; CDR2 reads SYGVNS. The CDR3 has 14 residues. The V gene lost 6 bases and the J gene lost 1 base, with 11 bases spanning the gap. The CDR3 protein is CASSKQTGTDTQYF. In DNA form, the CDR3 reads TGTGCCAGCAGCAAACAGACAGGCACAGATACGCAGTATTTT.

The chain links TRBV5-6 to TRBJ2-1; 10 positions agree with TRBD1. This CDR3 region has 15 residues. Per the germline V gene, CDR1 is SGHDT and CDR2 is YYEEEE. Trimming at V came to 4 bases and at J to 5 bases, leaving 6 bases not matched to a gene. DNA of the CDR3: TGTGCCAGCAGCCCGACAGGGGGCCCCCACAATGAGCAGTTCTTC. Residues: CASSPTGGPHNEQFF.

The chain carries TRBV29-1 and TRBJ1-2; D remains unclear. Germline V CDR1 and CDR2: SQVTM, ANQGSEA. CDR3 length: 11 amino acids. Between the trimmed V and J ends, which lost 7 bases and 0 bases, there was a span of 6 bases. The CDR3 reads CSASANYGYTF. As DNA, the CDR3 is TGCAGCGCTTCAGCTAACTATGGCTACACCTTC.

This clone has a handful of counts. J is TRBJ1-6 and V is TRBV11-3; unclear D gene. CDR1 and CDR2 (germline): SGHNT, YENEEA. The length of the CDR3 is 17 residues. With 3 bases removed from V and 0 bases from J, the gap between germline ends came to 12 bases. The CDR3 region has the DNA TGTGCCAGCAGCTTCGGGAAGGCAAGCTCCTATAATTCACCCCTCCACTTT. It encodes CASSFGKASSYNSPLHF.

The chain is built from TRBV13 and TRBJ2-7; no definite D call. The CDR3 consists of 14 residues. CDR1 is PRHDT and CDR2 is FYEKMQ in the germline V gene (reference sequence). The V end was cut by 5 bases, the J end by 4 bases, with 15 bases between. The CDR3 coding sequence is TGTGCCAGCAGCCCCACGAAGGTAGGATACGAGCAGTACTTC. Translated, it gives CASSPTKVGYEQYF.

The table lists this clone with a few counts. This sequence joins TRBV6-5 and TRBJ2-7, with D unclear. The CDR3 has 14 residues. Germline assignment: CDR1 MNHEY and CDR2 SVGAGI. V shed 7 bases and J shed 3 bases, with 16 bases lying between them. CDR3 sequence reads: CASTYNPVGYEQYF. CDR3 coding DNA: TGTGCCAGCACCTATAACCCGGTGGGCTACGAGCAGTACTTC.

On this clone: Different DNA sequences within this sample yield the same CDR3. The chain employs TRBV18 and TRBJ2-7; 7 bases align to TRBD1. This CDR3 spans 13 amino acids. Trimming removed 6 bases from V and 2 bases from J; junction bases left unmatched: 4. CDR1 and CDR2 (germline): KGHSH, LQKENI. This CDR3 reads CASSRQGAYEQYF. The CDR3 coding sequence is TGTGCCAGCTCTCGACAGGGCGCCTACGAGCAGTACTTC.

This clone was seen only a few times. The V and J genes are TRBV6-1 and TRBJ1-1; possible D gene TRBD1, 6 bases. V dropped 1 base and J dropped 2 bases, with 11 bases sitting between them. Germline lookup yields CDR1 MNHNS and CDR2 SASEGT. The length of the CDR3 is 15 residues. CDR3 amino acids: CASSEGAGANTEAFF. Written as DNA, the CDR3 is TGTGCCAGCAGTGAAGGGGCAGGGGCTAACACTGAAGCTTTCTTT.

In its sample, this clone was seen a few times. The chain recombines TRBV10-3 with TRBJ2-7; D remains unclear. The length of the CDR3 is 11 residues. Germline CDR1 reads ENHRY; CDR2 reads SYGVKD. With 7 bases removed from V and 2 bases from J, the gap between germline ends came to 6 bases. CDR3 sequence reads: CAIMIAYEQYF. DNA for the CDR3: TGTGCCATCATGATTGCCTACGAGCAGTACTTC.

The V call is TRBV10-3, the J call TRBJ2-1; D possibly uses TRBD1 or TRBD2 (5 bases each). Trimming left V 4 bases short and J 8 bases short, with 12 bases between. Germline loops: CDR1 ENHRY, CDR2 SYGVKD. The CDR3 contains 13 residues. DNA of the CDR3: TGTGCCATCAGTGCATCTCGAGGGGATGAGCAGTTCTTC. It codes for CAISASRGDEQFF.

V usage is TRBV6-5 and J usage is TRBJ1-2; 9 nucleotides align to TRBD1. The CDR3 is made up of 15 amino acids. The J segment lost 3 bases and the V segment lost 8 bases, leaving 10 bases of the junction unmatched. Germline CDR1 is MNHEY and CDR2 is SVGAGI. CDR3 loop: CASFSGTGNHYGYTF. The CDR3 DNA is TGTGCCAGCTTCTCCGGGACAGGGAACCACTATGGCTACACCTTC.

The rearrangement uses TRBV29-1 and TRBJ1-2, with D possibly matching TRBD1 (5 bases). This CDR3 has 12 amino acids. The ends were cut back, 8 bases at V and 6 bases at J, with 16 bases in the middle. Germline CDR1 reads SQVTM; CDR2 reads ANQGSEA. CDR3 in amino acids: CSFPGTGDGYTF. The CDR3 bases are TGCAGCTTTCCCGGGACTGGCGATGGCTACACCTTC.

The chain carries TRBV2 and TRBJ1-2; no firm D call. This CDR3 spans 12 amino acids. CDR1 SNHLY and CDR2 FYNNEI come from the germline V gene. Between the trimmed V and J ends, which lost 2 bases and 7 bases, there was a span of 8 bases. The CDR3 loop reads CASSELRLGYTF. CDR3 in DNA: TGTGCCAGCAGTGAATTAAGGCTTGGCTACACCTTC.

The J gene is TRBJ1-2, the V gene TRBV7-2; D may be TRBD1 (5 bases). Germline V CDR1 and CDR2: SGHTA, FQGNSA. Trimming pared 9 bases from V and 3 bases from J, leaving 23 bases between. This CDR3 spans 16 amino acids. CDR3 loop: CARKSSFWGSDYGYTF. The CDR3 DNA reads TGTGCCAGGAAAAGCAGCTTCTGGGGGTCCGACTATGGCTACACCTTC.

This clone was detected only a few times. The chain combines TRBV7-2 with TRBJ1-6; weak D call: TRBD1 (6 bases). V gave up 4 bases and J gave up 4 bases, with 20 bases separating them. Germline lookup yields CDR1 SGHTA and CDR2 FQGNSA. CDR3 length: 18 amino acids. The chain's CDR3 is CASSSKAGTRWYNSPLHF. The CDR3 DNA sequence: TGTGCCAGCAGCTCCAAGGCCGGGACAAGGTGGTATAATTCACCCCTCCACTTT. Combining the CDR3 with reference TRBV7-2 and TRBJ1-6 gives the whole variable domain GAGVSQSPSNKVTEKGKDVELRCDPISGHTALYWYRQSLGQGLEFLIYFQGNSAPDKSGLPSDRFSAERTGGSVSTLTIQRTQQEDSAVYLCASSSKAGTRWYNSPLHFGNGTRLTVT.

About this clone: Distinct nucleotide sequences in the sample also encode this CDR3. This chain links TRBV2 with TRBJ1-2; 7 bases line up with TRBD1. V was clipped by 4 bases and J by 2 bases; unmatched bases: 4. CDR3 length: 14 residues. Germline V CDR1 and CDR2: SNHLY, FYNNEI. The CDR3 bases are TGTGCCAGCAGTGGGGACAGCACCAACTATGGCTACACCTTC. The encoded protein is CASSGDSTNYGYTF.

This clone was counted between two and nine times. V and J are TRBV5-4 and TRBJ2-5; the D gene is possibly TRBD1 (6 bases). The ends were cut back, 9 bases at V and 5 bases at J, with 11 bases in the middle. The CDR3 consists of 11 residues. Germline lookup yields CDR1 SGHNT and CDR2 YYREEE (reference sequence). In nucleotides, the CDR3 is TGTGCCACGACAGGCGGGGAGACCCAGTACTTC. This translates into CATTGGETQYF.

A few counts support this clone. The chain employs TRBV18 and TRBJ1-1; D not resolved. The CDR3 length is 14 residues. Germline values: CDR1 KGHSH, CDR2 LQKENI. The V end lost 3 bases, the J end lost 1 base, and 9 bases lay between the germline ends. CDR3 sequence reads: CASSPQRENTEAFF. For the CDR3, the DNA is TGTGCCAGCTCACCGCAAAGAGAGAACACTGAAGCTTTCTTT.

The rearrangement joins TRBV11-2 to TRBJ1-1; D possibly corresponds to TRBD1 (5 bases). CDR3 length: 17 residues. V was cut by 6 bases and J by 1 base, with 21 bases left in between. Germline CDR1 is SGHAT and CDR2 is FQNNGV. The DNA of the CDR3 is TGTGCCAGCAGGCTCGGGGAACGGGGGGAGCCGAACACTGAAGCTTTCTTT. Translated, it gives CASRLGERGEPNTEAFF.

V and J are TRBV28 and TRBJ1-6; 8 bases align to TRBD1. Germline lookup yields CDR1 MDHEN and CDR2 SYDVKM. The CDR3 covers 16 residues. The ends lost 5 bases at V and 5 bases at J; junction bases unmatched: 8. CDR3 sequence reads: CASSPQTGVDNSPLHF. The CDR3 region has the DNA TGTGCCAGCAGTCCCCAGACAGGGGTCGATAATTCACCCCTCCACTTT.

The chain links TRBV7-9 to TRBJ1-5, with 7 bases identical to TRBD1. The J segment lost 4 bases and the V segment lost 5 bases, leaving 2 bases of the junction unmatched. The CDR3 contains 13 residues. Germline V gene lookup returns CDR1 SEHNR and CDR2 FQNEAQ (reference sequence). The CDR3 loop reads CASSQQGNQPQHF. The CDR3 nucleotides read TGTGCCAGCAGCCAACAGGGGAATCAGCCCCAGCATTTT.

The genes are TRBV9 and TRBJ2-5; D may correspond to TRBD1 or TRBD2 (5 bases each). This CDR3 spans 14 amino acids. Germline loops: CDR1 SGDLS, CDR2 YYNGEE. Trimming pared 4 bases from V and 2 bases from J, leaving 12 bases between. In nucleotides, the CDR3 is TGTGCCAGCAGCAAGAGGGGAGCGCAAGAGACCCAGTACTTC. Translated, it gives CASSKRGAQETQYF.